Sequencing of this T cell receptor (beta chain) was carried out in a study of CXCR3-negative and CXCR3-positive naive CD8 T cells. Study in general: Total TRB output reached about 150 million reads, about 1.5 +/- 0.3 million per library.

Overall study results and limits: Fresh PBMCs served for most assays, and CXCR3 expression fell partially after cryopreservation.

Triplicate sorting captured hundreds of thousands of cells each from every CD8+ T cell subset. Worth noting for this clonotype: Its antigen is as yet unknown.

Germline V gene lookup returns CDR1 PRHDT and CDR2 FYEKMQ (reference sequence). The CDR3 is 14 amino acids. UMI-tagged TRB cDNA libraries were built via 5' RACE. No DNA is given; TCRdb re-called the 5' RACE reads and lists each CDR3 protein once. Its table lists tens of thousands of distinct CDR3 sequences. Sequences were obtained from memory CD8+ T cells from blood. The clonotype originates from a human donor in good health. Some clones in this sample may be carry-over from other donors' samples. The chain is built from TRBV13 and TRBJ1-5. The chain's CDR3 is CASSLSAGLEPQHF.